The 24 T cell receptor beta chains below were found in one sample sequenced in a study of blood T cell repertoires in COVID-19. Assay used: immunoSEQ multiplex PCR; TCRdb lists only in-frame clones, some missing. The profile shows approximately 320,000 clones, under 90% of them singletons. Sequenced sample: peripheral blood. All receptors derive from a woman aged 30 to 39 with COVID-19, enrolled during active disease.

The CDR3 nucleotides read TGCGCCAGCAGCCAAGATTCCCGCGACTCCTACGAGCAGTACTTC. Translation: CASSQDSRDSYEQYF. The V call is TRBV4-1, the J call TRBJ2-7; D ambiguous. Trimming removed 0 bases at V and 0 bases at J, with 9 bases between. The CDR3 covers 15 residues. Per the germline V gene, CDR1 is MGHRA and CDR2 is YSYEKL.

The chain is built from TRBV13 and TRBJ1-2; 7 positions match TRBD1. The CDR3 has 15 residues. Germline values: CDR1 PRHDT, CDR2 FYEKMQ (reference sequence). V lost 0 bases, J lost 8 bases, and 9 bases stayed unmatched. This CDR3 reads CASSLGRATGKGYTF. CDR3 DNA: TGTGCCAGCAGCTTAGGCCGGGCGACAGGGAAGGGCTACACCTTC.

This chain links TRBV5-6 with TRBJ2-7; weak D call: TRBD1 (5 bases). Between the trimmed V and J ends, which lost 0 bases and 6 bases, there was a span of 19 bases. The germline CDR1 and CDR2 sequences are SGHDT and YYEEEE. The CDR3 has 16 amino acids. This chain's CDR3 is CASSLEGLGRVGEQYF. The CDR3 region has the DNA TGTGCCAGCAGCTTGGAAGGGCTAGGCAGGGTCGGCGAGCAGTACTTC.

This chain joins TRBV5-1 and TRBJ2-3; 8 bases fit TRBD2. CDR3 length: 15 amino acids. CDR1 and CDR2 from the germline V gene are SGHRS and YFSETQ. V shed 0 bases, J shed 5 bases, and the junction held 5 bases outside the gene matches. CDR3 coding DNA: TGCGCCAGCAGCTTGGCGGGGGGGCCGGGAGATACGCAGTATTTT. Amino acids: CASSLAGGPGDTQYF.

V and J are TRBV5-4 and TRBJ1-6; 7 bases map to TRBD1. This CDR3 is built from 16 residues. V was clipped by 0 bases and J by 7 bases; unmatched bases: 7. Germline CDR1 SGHNT, CDR2 YYREEE (reference sequence). Here the CDR3 reads CASSLGGGKANSPLHF. As DNA, the CDR3 is TGTGCCAGCAGCTTGGGAGGGGGCAAAGCCAATTCACCCCTCCACTTT.

The rearrangement links TRBV4-1 to TRBJ2-2; TRBD1 matches 7 bases. This CDR3 has 15 residues. CDR1 and CDR2 (germline): MGHRA, YSYEKL. Trimming took 6 bases from V and 1 from J; bases not matched to a gene: 5. The CDR3 loop reads CASRGWDRNTGELFF. The DNA for the CDR3 is TGCGCCAGCAGGGGGTGGGACAGGAACACCGGGGAGCTGTTTTTT.

This chain joins TRBV19 and TRBJ1-2; possibly TRBD1 for D (5 bases). Trimming stripped 1 base from V and 4 bases from J, with 22 bases between. The CDR3 has 18 residues. Germline CDR1 is LNHDA and CDR2 is SQIVND (reference sequence). DNA of the CDR3: TGTGCCAGTAGTATAGGCTTCTTGGAGGGGCAGGCGGGCTATGGCTACACCTTC. This translates into CASSIGFLEGQAGYGYTF. The full variable domain, completed using reference TRBV19 and TRBJ1-2, is DGGITQSPKYLFRKEGQNVTLSCEQNLNHDAMYWYRQDPGQGLRLIYYSQIVNDFQKGDIAEGYSVSREKKESFPLTVTSAQKNPTAFYLCASSIGFLEGQAGYGYTFGSGTRLTVV.

This rearrangement joins TRBV2 to TRBJ1-5; D remains ambiguous. The germline CDR1 and CDR2 sequences are SNHLY and FYNNEI. This CDR3 region has 13 residues. The germline V and J ends were trimmed by 3 bases and 6 bases, with 9 bases remaining between them. The CDR3 loop is CASSDEWSQPQHF. The CDR3 coding sequence is TGTGCCAGCAGTGATGAGTGGAGTCAGCCCCAGCATTTT. Together with reference TRBV2 and TRBJ1-5, the CDR3 gives the full variable domain: EPEVTQTPSHQVTQMGQEVILRCVPISNHLYFYWYRQILGQKVEFLVSFYNNEISEKSEIFDDQFSVERPDGSNFTLKIRSTKLEDSAMYFCASSDEWSQPQHFGDGTRLSIL.

The J gene is TRBJ2-3, the V gene TRBV28; D might be TRBD2 (6 bases). Looked up from germline, CDR1 is MDHEN and CDR2 is SYDVKM. The CDR3 loop spans 14 amino acids. V gave up 5 bases and J gave up 6 bases, with 15 bases separating them. Written as DNA, the CDR3 is TGTGCCAGCAGTATCATGACTAGTTCTGATACGCAGTATTTT. It codes for CASSIMTSSDTQYF.

The CDR3 here is CASSPGTGRLRAQYF. The CDR3 region has the DNA TGTGCCAGCAGCCCAGGGACAGGCCGATTAAGGGCTCAGTACTTC. V usage is TRBV11-2 and J usage is TRBJ2-4; TRBD1 matches at 8 bases. CDR1 and CDR2 from the germline V gene are SGHAT and FQNNGV. Unmatched junction bases numbered 15, after V lost 5 bases and J lost 12 bases. CDR3 length: 15 amino acids.

This clone was observed once. This chain uses TRBV6-5 with TRBJ1-5; weak D call: TRBD1 (6 bases). The CDR3 runs 15 residues. V lost 6 bases, J lost 4 bases, and 16 bases lay in between. Germline V lookup: CDR1 MNHEY, CDR2 SVGAGI. CDR3 amino acids: CASRQAGGPNQPQHF. The CDR3 nucleotides read TGTGCCAGCAGACAGGCGGGGGGCCCTAATCAGCCCCAGCATTTT.

This sequence joins TRBV12-3 or TRBV12-4 and TRBJ1-2; D is unresolved. V lost 3 bases, J lost 8 bases, and 10 bases lay in between. This CDR3 spans 12 amino acids. CDR3 in amino acids: CASSLGRGGYTF. CDR3 coding DNA: TGTGCCAGCAGTTTGGGGAGAGGAGGCTACACCTTC.

This chain joins TRBV20-1 and TRBJ1-5; 7 positions match TRBD1. This CDR3 region has 16 residues. V lost 3 bases and J lost 0; bases outside the gene matches: 8. The germline V gene encodes CDR1 DFQATT and CDR2 SNEGSKA (reference sequence). The CDR3 DNA follows: TGCAGTGCTAGTCACAGGGACAGCTATAGCAATCAGCCCCAGCATTTT. Residues: CSASHRDSYSNQPQHF.

V gene TRBV7-9 combines with J gene TRBJ2-3; a possible D gene is TRBD2 (7 bases). CDR1 is SEHNR, CDR2 FQNEAQ, per germline (reference sequence). Trimming shortened V by 5 bases and J by 4 bases, and 16 bases separated the two germline ends. This CDR3 has 15 amino acids. The CDR3 protein is CASSPGGGGADTQYF. For the CDR3, the DNA is TGTGCCAGCAGCCCCGGCGGCGGGGGCGCAGATACGCAGTATTTT.

The J gene is TRBJ1-5, the V gene TRBV6-5; 7 bases are a match to TRBD1. V lost 0 bases, J lost 6 bases, and 5 bases stayed unmatched. The germline gives CDR1 MNHEY, CDR2 SVGAGI. This CDR3 is 15 amino acids long. CDR3 nucleotides: TGTGCCAGCAGTTACTCGGGACAGCGAGGTCAGCCCCAGCATTTT. Residues: CASSYSGQRGQPQHF.

This chain links TRBV7-8 with TRBJ2-3; a possible D gene is TRBD2 (5 bases). CDR3 size: 17 residues. Between the trimmed V and J ends, which lost 2 bases and 1 base, there was a span of 16 bases. Germline-derived CDR1 and CDR2 are SGHVS and FQNEAQ. DNA for the CDR3: TGTGCCAGCAGCTTAATAAACGGGGTGCATCGCACAGATACGCAGTATTTT. Translating it yields CASSLINGVHRTDTQYF.

This clone was picked up a small number of times. This chain connects TRBV2 to TRBJ1-4, with a weak D call TRBD1 (5 bases). The CDR3 sequence is 15 residues long. The germline CDR1 and CDR2 sequences are SNHLY and FYNNEI. Trimming stripped 9 bases from V and 0 bases from J, with 14 bases between. The CDR3 loop is CASYRKSATNEKLFF. The CDR3 DNA follows: TGTGCCAGTTACAGGAAGAGTGCAACTAATGAAAAACTGTTTTTT.

This clone was found once. This chain links TRBV4-1 with TRBJ2-7; TRBD2 matches at 7 bases. The V gene's germline CDR1 is MGHRA and CDR2 YSYEKL. There are 14 residues in the CDR3. The junction had 6 bases not matched to a gene; V was cut back by 3 bases and J by 4 bases. The CDR3 reads CASSHFKGGYEQYF. The CDR3 DNA sequence: TGCGCCAGCAGCCACTTCAAGGGAGGGTACGAGCAGTACTTC.

The chain joins TRBV2 to TRBJ2-5, with 13 bases aligning to TRBD2. V was clipped by 11 bases and J by 3 bases; unmatched bases: 6. Germline values: CDR1 SNHLY, CDR2 FYNNEI. CDR3 size: 14 residues. The CDR3 DNA reads TGTGCCGGCTCCGGGACTAGCGGGGAAGAGACCCAGTACTTC. Its translation: CAGSGTSGEETQYF.

The rearrangement links TRBV5-6 to TRBJ1-5; D ambiguous. CDR1 is SGHDT, CDR2 YYEEEE, per germline. CDR3 length: 15 residues. V lost 0 bases to trimming and J lost 4 bases, with 11 bases between them. The CDR3 nucleotides are TGTGCCAGCAGCTTGGTTGGCGGAGTAAATCAGCCCCAGCATTTT. This sequence encodes CASSLVGGVNQPQHF.

The chain employs TRBV13 and TRBJ1-5; D is unresolved. The length of the CDR3 is 14 residues. Germline V gene lookup returns CDR1 PRHDT and CDR2 FYEKMQ (reference sequence). V lost 4 bases, J lost 3 bases, and 10 bases lay in between. The CDR3 coding sequence is TGTGCCAGCAGCTCCGGGAGTTTCAATCAGCCCCAGCATTTT. The encoded protein is CASSSGSFNQPQHF.

J is TRBJ1-1 and V is TRBV19, with a tentative D call TRBD1 (6 bases). This CDR3 is built from 16 residues. V was clipped by 0 bases and J by 4 bases, with 15 bases between them. Per germline, CDR1 LNHDA and CDR2 SQIVND (reference sequence). The CDR3 sequence: CASSIDLGAGATEAFF. In DNA, the CDR3 is TGTGCCAGTAGTATAGATTTGGGGGCAGGGGCCACTGAAGCTTTCTTT.

The V and J genes are TRBV5-1 and TRBJ1-1; possibly TRBD1 for D (5 bases). Trimming took off 7 bases at V and 0 bases at J, with 22 bases between the two ends. Germline V gene lookup returns CDR1 SGHRS and CDR2 YFSETQ. The CDR3 has 17 residues. CDR3 DNA: TGCGCCAGCCGGGGGGACGAGGTTTCGTTAATGAACACTGAAGCTTTCTTT. It encodes CASRGDEVSLMNTEAFF. The full variable domain, rest sourced from reference TRBV5-1 and TRBJ1-1, is KAGVTQTPRYLIKTRGQQVTLSCSPISGHRSVSWYQQTPGQGLQFLFEYFSETQRNKGNFPGRFSGRQFSNSRSEMNVSTLELGDSALYLCASRGDEVSLMNTEAFFGQGTRLTVV.

This clone was seen just once. The chain is built from TRBV10-2 and TRBJ2-2; TRBD1 aligns across 10 bases. Germline-derived CDR1 and CDR2 are WSHSY and SAAADI. The CDR3 covers 14 residues. Trimming cost V 10 bases and J 4 bases; bases outside gene matches: 6. This CDR3 reads CAIPGQGITGELFF. The CDR3, as DNA: TGCGCCATTCCGGGACAGGGGATCACCGGGGAGCTGTTTTTT.